One sample yielded the 7 T cell receptor beta chains listed below, sequenced in a study of regulatory T cells in long-lasting Graves disease. With iRepertoire HTBI primers and Arm-PCR of CDR3 regions, TCR beta libraries were built. One entry per CDR3 protein results from TCRdb running MiXCR on the multiplex PCR reads. The top ten hold around 20% of the sample, which has under 450,000 distinct CDR3 sequences, about 16% seen once. Indicated time point: newly diagnosed GD, antithyroid drugs for less than 3 months. Following extraction of RNA from PBMCs, that RNA was used to make the TCR library. The same specimen was also included in a second study, on T cells in Graves' hyperthyroidism and ophthalmopathy.

The sequencing used peripheral blood mononuclear cells (PBMCs), collected at new diagnosis, from a patient treated with antithyroid drugs. The receptors were gathered from a woman under 30 with Graves disease.

This clonotype has a handful of counts. The rearrangement links TRBV4-1 to TRBJ2-1; 10 bases align to TRBD2. J was trimmed by 3 bases and V by 1 base; bases with no gene match: 3. This CDR3 has 16 residues. Germline-derived CDR1 and CDR2 are MGHRA and YSYEKL. For the CDR3, the DNA is TGCGCCAGCAGCCAAGCTCTAGCGGGAGTCTACAATGAGCAGTTCTTC. Its translation: CASSQALAGVYNEQFF.

The rearrangement joins TRBV5-1 to TRBJ2-3; TRBD2 agrees at 10 bases. This CDR3 comprises 15 residues. V gave up 3 bases and J gave up 4 bases; unmatched junction bases: 5. From germline, CDR1 is SGHRS and CDR2 YFSETQ. For the CDR3, the DNA is TGCGCCAGCAGCTGGCTAGCGGGAGTCTCAGATACGCAGTATTTT. This gives the protein CASSWLAGVSDTQYF.

This clonotype was seen ten or more times. The chain recombines TRBV2 with TRBJ1-2, with 9 bases that match TRBD1. CDR3 length: 15 amino acids. Germline values: CDR1 SNHLY, CDR2 FYNNEI. Trimming at V came to 1 base and at J to 8 bases, leaving 8 bases not matched to a gene. The CDR3 protein is CASSEVGGQGHGYTF. CDR3 nucleotides: TGTGCCAGCAGTGAAGTCGGCGGACAGGGGCACGGCTACACCTTC. The complete variable domain, with remaining parts taken from reference TRBV2 and TRBJ1-2, reads EPEVTQTPSHQVTQMGQEVILRCVPISNHLYFYWYRQILGQKVEFLVSFYNNEISEKSEIFDDQFSVERPDGSNFTLKIRSTKLEDSAMYFCASSEVGGQGHGYTFGSGTRLTVV.

This clonotype was detected ten times or more. The V call is TRBV6-5, the J call TRBJ1-5, with 7 bases aligning to TRBD1. The CDR3 spans 16 residues. After removal of 1 base from V and 1 base from J, the junction contained 4 bases not matched to a gene. Germline CDR1 MNHEY, CDR2 SVGAGI. For the CDR3, the DNA is TGTGCCAGCAGTTACTGGTCACAGGGGAGCAATCAGCCCCAGCATTTT. The encoded protein is CASSYWSQGSNQPQHF.

This clonotype has a count of ten or more. CDR3 sequence: CASSTGQGASFRTEAFF. The CDR3 DNA sequence: TGTGCCAGCAGTACAGGACAGGGGGCGAGTTTCCGAACTGAAGCTTTCTTT. V usage is TRBV12-3 or TRBV12-4 and J usage is TRBJ1-1; the match to TRBD1 covers 11 bases. The CDR3 has 17 residues. The trim removed 5 bases at V and 5 bases at J, leaving 13 bases unmatched.

This clonotype was detected ten times or more. This chain connects TRBV3-1 to TRBJ2-7; tentatively, D is TRBD1 or TRBD2 (6 bases each). There are 18 residues in the CDR3. Germline-derived CDR1 and CDR2 are LGHDT and YNNKEL (reference sequence). V lost 0 bases to trimming and J lost 7 bases, with 25 bases between them. The CDR3, as DNA: TGTGCCAGCAGCCAAGATCATAGCTTCAGACTAGGGGGAGGTGAGCAGTACTTC. Protein sequence: CASSQDHSFRLGGGEQYF.

This clonotype was recorded many times. The genes are TRBV28 and TRBJ1-2, with D hard to call. The CDR3 length is 14 residues. The V end lost 5 bases, the J end lost 4 bases, and 14 bases lay between the germline ends. Germline CDR1 and CDR2: MDHEN and SYDVKM. In nucleotides, the CDR3 is TGTGCCAGCAGTGGAACTCGGACCGCCTATGGCTACACCTTC. This sequence encodes CASSGTRTAYGYTF.